The clone carrying this TCR beta chain has ten or more counts. The antigen is unknown. The data belong to a study of T cells after yellow fever vaccination. Study overall: Fractions low in cell number were prepared with SMART-Seq v4 Ultra Low Input. Study-wide results and limits: Highly abundant clonotypes carried over from the bulk population could end up in FACS-sorted repertoires as contaminants. Reappearance after the booster was observed for most primary-vaccination clones (around 96% CD4, over 70% CD8).

This CDR3 is built from 15 residues. Per germline, CDR1 MNHEY and CDR2 SVGEGT. V was clipped by 0 bases and J by 2 bases, with 9 bases between them. Conversion of TCR transcripts into cDNA relied on 5'RACE template switching, which added a universal primer site and UMIs. A single record per CDR3 protein comes from TCRdb applying MiXCR to the 5' RACE reads. The sample shows approximately 70,000 distinct CDR3 sequences, around 7.8% of them seen only once. This clonotype was obtained from a man between 18 and 29 years old who received the YFV17D yellow fever vaccine. The chain is built from TRBV6-2 or TRBV6-3 and TRBJ2-3; D tentatively reads TRBD1 or TRBD2 (5 bases each). Sample: CD8+ T cells sorted from PBMCs, taken around 10 days after the first yellow fever vaccination. The CDR3 sequence is CASSYSRGNTDTQYF. CDR3 in DNA: TGTGCCAGCAGTTACTCGAGGGGCAACACAGATACGCAGTATTTT.